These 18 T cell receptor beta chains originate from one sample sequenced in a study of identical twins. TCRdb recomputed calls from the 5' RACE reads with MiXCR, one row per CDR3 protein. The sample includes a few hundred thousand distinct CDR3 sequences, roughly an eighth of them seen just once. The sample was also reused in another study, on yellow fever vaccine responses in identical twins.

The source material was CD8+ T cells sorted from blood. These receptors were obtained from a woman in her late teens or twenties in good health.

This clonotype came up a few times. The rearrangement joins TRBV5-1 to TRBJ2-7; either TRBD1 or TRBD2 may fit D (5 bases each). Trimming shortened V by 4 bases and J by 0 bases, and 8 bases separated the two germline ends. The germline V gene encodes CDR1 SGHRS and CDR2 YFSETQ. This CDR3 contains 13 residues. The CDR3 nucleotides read TGCGCCAGCAGCGGGGGTACCTCCTACGAGCAGTACTTC. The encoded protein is CASSGGTSYEQYF.

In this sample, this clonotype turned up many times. CDR3 sequence: CASTRGDRSTDTQYF. Written as DNA, the CDR3 is TGTGCCAGCACCAGGGGGGACAGGAGCACAGATACGCAGTATTTT. V usage is TRBV25-1 and J usage is TRBJ2-3, with 8 bases aligning to TRBD1. CDR1 and CDR2 (germline): MGHDK, SYGVNS. CDR3 size: 15 residues. V was pared by 7 bases and J by 0 bases, with 6 bases of the junction left unmatched.

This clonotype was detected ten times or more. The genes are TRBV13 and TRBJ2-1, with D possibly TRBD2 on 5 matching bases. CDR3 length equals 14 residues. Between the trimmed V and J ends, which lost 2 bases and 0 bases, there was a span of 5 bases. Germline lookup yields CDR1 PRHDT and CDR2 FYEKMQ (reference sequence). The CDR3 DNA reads TGTGCCAGCAGCTTAACTAGCTCCTACAATGAGCAGTTCTTC. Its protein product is CASSLTSSYNEQFF.

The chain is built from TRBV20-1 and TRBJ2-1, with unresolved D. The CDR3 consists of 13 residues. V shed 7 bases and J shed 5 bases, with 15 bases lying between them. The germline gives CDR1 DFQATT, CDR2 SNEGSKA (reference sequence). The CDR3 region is CSVRVAYHNEQFF. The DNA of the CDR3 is TGCAGTGTTAGGGTTGCGTACCACAATGAGCAGTTCTTC.

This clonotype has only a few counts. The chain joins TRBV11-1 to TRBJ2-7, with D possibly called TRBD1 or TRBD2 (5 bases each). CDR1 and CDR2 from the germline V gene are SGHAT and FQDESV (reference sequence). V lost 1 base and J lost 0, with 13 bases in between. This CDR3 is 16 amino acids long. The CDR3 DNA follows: TGTGCCAGCAGCTTAGAGGGGACCAAGAGCTCCTACGAGCAGTACTTC. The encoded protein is CASSLEGTKSSYEQYF. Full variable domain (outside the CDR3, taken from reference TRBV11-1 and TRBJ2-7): EAEVAQSPRYKITEKSQAVAFWCDPISGHATLYWYRQILGQGPELLVQFQDESVVDDSQLPKDRFSAERLKGVDSTLKIQPAELGDSAMYLCASSLEGTKSSYEQYFGPGTRLTVT.

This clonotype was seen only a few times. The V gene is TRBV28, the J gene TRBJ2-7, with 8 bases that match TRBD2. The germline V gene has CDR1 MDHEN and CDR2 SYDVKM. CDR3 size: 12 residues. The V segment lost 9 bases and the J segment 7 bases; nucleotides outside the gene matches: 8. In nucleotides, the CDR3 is TGTGCCAGTCGCGCCGGGACTAGGGAGCAGTACTTC. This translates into CASRAGTREQYF.

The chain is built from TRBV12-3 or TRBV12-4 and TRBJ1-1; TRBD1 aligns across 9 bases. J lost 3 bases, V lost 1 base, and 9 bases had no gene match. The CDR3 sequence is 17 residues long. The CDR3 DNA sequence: TGTGCCAGCAGTTTAGACAGGGGGCGAGGTTACTACACTGAAGCTTTCTTT. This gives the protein CASSLDRGRGYYTEAFF.

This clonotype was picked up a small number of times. The DNA of the CDR3 is TGCAGTGCTGGACAGGGGGCGCGAGGGAATCAGCCCCAGCATTTT. Translated, it gives CSAGQGARGNQPQHF. This rearrangement joins TRBV20-1 to TRBJ1-5, with 11 bases aligning to TRBD1. The CDR3 sequence is 15 residues long. CDR1 is DFQATT and CDR2 is SNEGSKA in the germline V gene (reference sequence). V lost 5 bases and J lost 4; bases outside the gene matches: 7.

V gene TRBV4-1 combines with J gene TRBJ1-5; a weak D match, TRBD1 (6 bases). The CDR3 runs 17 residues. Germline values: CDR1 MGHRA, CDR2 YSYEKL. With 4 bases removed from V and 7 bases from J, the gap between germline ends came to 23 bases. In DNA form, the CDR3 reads TGCGCCAGCAGCCCGCGGGCAGGGGATGTGGGGGGACAGCCCCAGCATTTT. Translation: CASSPRAGDVGGQPQHF.

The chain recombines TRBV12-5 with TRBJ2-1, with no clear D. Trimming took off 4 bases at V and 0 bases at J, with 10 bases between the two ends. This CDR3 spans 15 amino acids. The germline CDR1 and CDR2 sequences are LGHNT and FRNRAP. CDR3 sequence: CASGWGLSSYNEQFF. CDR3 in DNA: TGTGCTAGTGGTTGGGGATTAAGCTCCTACAATGAGCAGTTCTTC.

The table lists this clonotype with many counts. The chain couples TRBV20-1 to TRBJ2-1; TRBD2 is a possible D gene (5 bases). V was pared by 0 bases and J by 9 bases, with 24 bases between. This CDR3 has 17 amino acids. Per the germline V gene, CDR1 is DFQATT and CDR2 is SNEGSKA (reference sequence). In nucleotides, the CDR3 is TGCAGTGCTAGAGATCGGTACAACGCCCCCCGGGGTGGTGAGCAGTTCTTC. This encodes CSARDRYNAPRGGEQFF.

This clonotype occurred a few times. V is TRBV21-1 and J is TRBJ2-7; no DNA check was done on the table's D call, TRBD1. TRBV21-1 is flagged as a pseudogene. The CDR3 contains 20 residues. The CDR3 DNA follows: TGTGCCAGCAGCAAATTTCACCAGGGCTTATATCTGCTGAGGCCCTACGAGCAGTACGTC. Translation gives CASSKFHQGLYLLRPYEQYV.

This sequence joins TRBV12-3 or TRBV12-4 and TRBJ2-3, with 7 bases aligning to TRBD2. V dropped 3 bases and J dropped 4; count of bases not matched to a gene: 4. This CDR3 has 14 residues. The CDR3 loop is CASSFAGAPDTQYF. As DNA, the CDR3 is TGTGCCAGCAGTTTTGCGGGAGCGCCAGATACGCAGTATTTT.

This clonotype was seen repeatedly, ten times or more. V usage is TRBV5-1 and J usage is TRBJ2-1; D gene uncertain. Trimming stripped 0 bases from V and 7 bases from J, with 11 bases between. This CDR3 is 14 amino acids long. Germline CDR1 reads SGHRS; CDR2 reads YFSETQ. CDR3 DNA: TGCGCCAGCAGCTTGGCCTTTCCTGCTAATGAGCAGTTCTTC. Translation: CASSLAFPANEQFF.

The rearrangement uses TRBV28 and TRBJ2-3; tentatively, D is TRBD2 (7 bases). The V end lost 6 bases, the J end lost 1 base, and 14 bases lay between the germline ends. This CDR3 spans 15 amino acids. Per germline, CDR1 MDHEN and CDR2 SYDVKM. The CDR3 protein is CASSRLGGGTDTQYF. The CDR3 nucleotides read TGTGCCAGCAGCCGCCTAGGGGGGGGCACAGATACGCAGTATTTT.

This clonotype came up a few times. CDR3 bases: TGTGCCACCGGACAGGGGATCGTAGAGACCCAGTACTTC. Protein product: CATGQGIVETQYF. This chain links TRBV24-1 with TRBJ2-5; 9 bases align to TRBD1. With 9 bases clipped from V and 4 bases from J, the junction kept 5 bases outside the gene matches. Germline V gives CDR1 KGHDR, CDR2 SFDVKD. The CDR3 contains 13 residues.

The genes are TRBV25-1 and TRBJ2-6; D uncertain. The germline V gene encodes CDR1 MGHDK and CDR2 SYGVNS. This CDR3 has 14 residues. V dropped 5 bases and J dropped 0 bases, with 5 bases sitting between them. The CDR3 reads CASSNLSGANVLTF. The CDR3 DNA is TGTGCCAGCAGTAACCTCTCTGGGGCCAACGTCCTGACTTTC.

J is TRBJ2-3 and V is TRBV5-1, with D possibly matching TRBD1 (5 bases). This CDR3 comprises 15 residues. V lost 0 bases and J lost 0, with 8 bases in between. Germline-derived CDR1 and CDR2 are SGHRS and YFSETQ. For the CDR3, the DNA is TGCGCCAGCAGCTTGGTGGACATTAGCACAGATACGCAGTATTTT. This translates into CASSLVDISTDTQYF. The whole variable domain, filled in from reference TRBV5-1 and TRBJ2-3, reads KAGVTQTPRYLIKTRGQQVTLSCSPISGHRSVSWYQQTPGQGLQFLFEYFSETQRNKGNFPGRFSGRQFSNSRSEMNVSTLELGDSALYLCASSLVDISTDTQYFGPGTRLTVL.